Shown below are 23 T cell receptor beta chains from a single sample sequenced in a study of T-cell reconstitution after alpha-beta-depleted transplantation in children. A TCRbeta library incorporating unique molecular identifiers was prepared. MiXCR, run by TCRdb on the PCR reads, gives a single entry per CDR3 protein. The sample has some 550,000 distinct CDR3 sequences, roughly 18% seen once. The sample consisted of PBMCs from the stem cell graft donor, taken from the stem cell graft. Every receptor here comes from a human donor who donated a stem cell graft to a child with acute lymphoblastic leukemia.

This clonotype was counted only a few times. The genes are TRBV6-1 and TRBJ2-4; D gene unclear. Germline V gene data show CDR1 as MNHNS and CDR2 as SASEGT. The CDR3 contains 13 residues. Trimming left V 3 bases short and J 0 bases short, with 3 bases between. CDR3 DNA: TGTGCCAGCAGTGATCTAGCCAAAAACATTCAGTACTTC. This gives the protein CASSDLAKNIQYF.

This clonotype was counted only a few times. This sequence joins TRBV5-4 and TRBJ2-1; 12 nucleotides line up with TRBD2. Germline lookup yields CDR1 SGHNT and CDR2 YYREEE (reference sequence). This CDR3 contains 20 residues. Germline trimming cut 2 bases from V and 0 bases from J; bases unmatched to any gene: 12. The CDR3 sequence: CASSLTGASSGRASYNEQFF. The CDR3 nucleotides are TGTGCCAGCAGCTTAACAGGAGCCTCTAGCGGGAGGGCCTCCTACAATGAGCAGTTCTTC.

This clonotype was found a few times. The chain uses TRBV6-1 and TRBJ1-2; TRBD1 might be the D (5 bases). The V gene lost 6 bases and the J gene lost 6 bases, with 23 bases spanning the gap. The length of the CDR3 is 16 residues. The germline V gene has CDR1 MNHNS and CDR2 SASEGT. CDR3 nucleotides: TGTGCCAGCAGCCGCTTGGGGCTCACCGCGTGGGATGGCTACACCTTC. Its protein is CASSRLGLTAWDGYTF.

This clonotype was found a few times. V usage is TRBV10-3 and J usage is TRBJ2-1; 13 nucleotides align to TRBD2. CDR1 and CDR2 (germline): ENHRY, SYGVKD. The CDR3 spans 16 residues. Trimming cost V 7 bases and J 7 bases; bases outside gene matches: 10. CDR3 in amino acids: CAINRGLAGFVNEQFF. In DNA, the CDR3 is TGTGCCATCAACCGGGGACTAGCGGGGTTTGTGAATGAGCAGTTCTTC.

The genes are TRBV2 and TRBJ2-5; D may be TRBD1 (6 bases). Germline-derived CDR1 and CDR2 are SNHLY and FYNNEI. V was trimmed by 5 bases and J by 5 bases, leaving 21 bases between them. The CDR3 consists of 16 residues. In DNA form, the CDR3 reads TGTGCCAGCAGTTCCGGGACAAGCAATGTAGGGGAGACCCAGTACTTC. Translating it yields CASSSGTSNVGETQYF.

This chain joins TRBV15 and TRBJ2-3, with D perhaps matching TRBD2 (6 bases). CDR3 length equals 15 residues. V gave up 0 bases and J gave up 2 bases, with 9 bases separating them. Looked up from germline, CDR1 is LNHNV and CDR2 is YYDKDF (reference sequence). The CDR3 sequence is CATSRERGITDTQYF. CDR3 in DNA: TGTGCCACCAGCAGAGAACGGGGGATCACAGATACGCAGTATTTT. The full variable domain, in which reference TRBV15 and TRBJ2-3 provide the parts outside the CDR3, is DAMVIQNPRYQVTQFGKPVTLSCSQTLNHNVMYWYQQKSSQAPKLLFHYYDKDFNNEADTPDNFQSRRPNTSFCFLDIRSPGLGDTAMYLCATSRERGITDTQYFGPGTRLTVL.

The chain employs TRBV10-2 and TRBJ2-7, with D uncertain. The V end lost 2 bases, the J end lost 3 bases, and 8 bases lay between the germline ends. Germline V CDR1 and CDR2: WSHSY, SAAADI. The CDR3 sequence is 13 residues long. Here the CDR3 reads CASSENWGYEQYF. DNA for the CDR3: TGCGCCAGCAGTGAGAACTGGGGCTACGAGCAGTACTTC.

The table lists this clonotype with a few counts. This rearrangement joins TRBV5-4 to TRBJ2-1; D is possibly TRBD2 (7 bases). The CDR3 is made up of 17 amino acids. Germline CDR1 and CDR2: SGHNT and YYREEE (reference sequence). Trimming stripped 0 bases from V and 8 bases from J, with 21 bases between. CDR3 bases: TGTGCCAGCAGCTTGGCTCGCGGGAGTCGAAACAGGGATGAGCAGTTCTTC. Residues: CASSLARGSRNRDEQFF.

J is TRBJ2-7 and V is TRBV5-1; possible D gene TRBD1, 6 bases. Germline loops: CDR1 SGHRS, CDR2 YFSETQ. V was clipped by 3 bases and J by 0 bases, with 13 bases between them. This CDR3 is built from 15 residues. The CDR3 protein is CASSSGQKGSYEQYF. The CDR3 DNA reads TGCGCCAGCAGCTCCGGACAGAAAGGCTCCTACGAGCAGTACTTC.

This clonotype has only a few counts. The V call is TRBV20-1, the J call TRBJ1-1; D may be TRBD1 (6 bases). CDR3 length: 13 amino acids. Trimming removed 2 bases from V and 3 bases from J, with 10 bases in between. Germline V gene data show CDR1 as DFQATT and CDR2 as SNEGSKA (reference sequence). The DNA for the CDR3 is TGCAGTGCTAGATATGGGGGGCACACTGAAGCTTTCTTT. Protein: CSARYGGHTEAFF.

The chain combines TRBV15 with TRBJ2-7; 8 bases are a match to TRBD1. With 4 bases clipped from V and 7 bases from J, the junction kept 12 bases outside the gene matches. The germline gives CDR1 LNHNV, CDR2 YYDKDF (reference sequence). The CDR3 totals 15 residues. CDR3 DNA: TGTGCCACCAGCATGGAGGACAGGGAAGGGAAAGAGCAGTACTTC. Its protein product is CATSMEDREGKEQYF.

The table lists this clonotype with a few counts. The chain recombines TRBV12-3 or TRBV12-4 with TRBJ2-7; D perhaps matches TRBD2 (6 bases). This CDR3 has 14 amino acids. V shed 8 bases and J shed 3 bases, with 17 bases lying between them. In nucleotides, the CDR3 is TGTGCCAGCGGGTTACTAGCTGACCTCTACGAGCAGTACTTC. As protein: CASGLLADLYEQYF.

The V and J genes are TRBV13 and TRBJ2-5; 11 nucleotides match TRBD2. The CDR3 covers 17 residues. V lost 0 bases, J lost 3 bases, and 6 bases stayed unmatched. In germline, CDR1 is PRHDT, CDR2 FYEKMQ (reference sequence). The CDR3 coding sequence is TGTGCCAGCAGCTTAGGTCGGCTAGCGGGAGGTGAAGAGACCCAGTACTTC. This sequence encodes CASSLGRLAGGEETQYF.

V and J are TRBV19 and TRBJ2-6; no clear D. The V and J ends lost 7 bases and 0 bases respectively, with 7 bases between them. The CDR3 loop spans 14 amino acids. Germline CDR1 and CDR2: LNHDA and SQIVND (reference sequence). CDR3 nucleotides: TGTGCCAGTACCGAGCGCTCTGGGGCCAACGTCCTGACTTTC. Translation: CASTERSGANVLTF.

The chain is built from TRBV11-1 and TRBJ2-2, with D possibly matching TRBD2 (6 bases). Trimming removed 5 bases from V and 1 base from J, with 14 bases in between. The CDR3 is 16 amino acids. The V gene's germline CDR1 is SGHAT and CDR2 FQDESV (reference sequence). The CDR3 loop reads CASSIRGTKNTGELFF. CDR3 coding DNA: TGTGCCAGCAGCATCCGGGGGACCAAGAACACCGGGGAGCTGTTTTTT.

The chain has TRBV4-1 and TRBJ2-2; 11 bases fit TRBD2. Losses at the gene ends were 1 base for V and 5 bases for J; bases not matched to a gene: 3. Germline assignment: CDR1 MGHRA and CDR2 YSYEKL. The CDR3 contains 16 residues. The CDR3 DNA follows: TGCGCCAGCAGCCAAGTAGCGGGAGGGCGAACCGGGGAGCTGTTTTTT. Translating gives CASSQVAGGRTGELFF.

The gene calls are TRBV2 and TRBJ1-4; perhaps TRBD1 as D (6 bases). V lost 5 bases and J lost 5, with 18 bases in between. The CDR3 sequence is 16 residues long. Per the germline V gene, CDR1 is SNHLY and CDR2 is FYNNEI. CDR3: CASSPLEAGENEKLFF. The CDR3 bases are TGTGCCAGCAGTCCCTTGGAGGCAGGGGAGAATGAAAAACTGTTTTTT.

This chain connects TRBV2 to TRBJ1-6; D ambiguous. The CDR3 is 15 residues long. Trimming pared 6 bases from V and 10 bases from J, leaving 19 bases between. The V gene's germline CDR1 is SNHLY and CDR2 FYNNEI. The CDR3 region is CASRIGLSGQSPLHF. The DNA for the CDR3 is TGTGCCAGCAGGATAGGCTTGTCCGGGCAATCACCCCTCCACTTT.

As to this clonotype: A far more abundant clone sits one base away, making this likely a read error. V and J are TRBV5-6 and TRBJ1-1; TRBD1 matches 7 bases. CDR1 is SGHDT and CDR2 is YYEEEE in the germline V gene. CDR3 size: 13 residues. CDR3 DNA sequence: TGTGCCAGCAGCCTGACAGGGAACACTGAAGCTTCCTTT. It specifies CASSLTGNTEASF.

The chain joins TRBV5-1 to TRBJ1-1; D may be TRBD1 (5 bases). Germline CDR1 and CDR2: SGHRS and YFSETQ. Trimming shortened V by 5 bases and J by 8 bases, and 10 bases separated the two germline ends. The CDR3 has 11 residues. CDR3 in DNA: TGCGCCAGCAGAAGAAACAGGGAAGCTTTCTTT. The encoded protein is CASRRNREAFF.

This clonotype was counted only a few times. V usage is TRBV4-1 and J usage is TRBJ2-7, with 12 bases matching TRBD2. Germline V lookup: CDR1 MGHRA, CDR2 YSYEKL. V shed 0 bases and J 2 bases; nucleotides not matched to a gene: 17. The CDR3 contains 21 residues. The CDR3 bases are TGCGCCAGCAGCCAAGATCGACGGGACAGGGGCTCTAGCGGGAGGGCCTACGAGCAGTACTTC. Its translation is CASSQDRRDRGSSGRAYEQYF.

J is TRBJ2-3 and V is TRBV7-9; D is possibly TRBD2 (5 bases). The V end was cut by 2 bases, the J end by 2 bases, with 17 bases between. Germline lookup yields CDR1 SEHNR and CDR2 FQNEAQ (reference sequence). The length of the CDR3 is 17 residues. In nucleotides, the CDR3 is TGTGCCAGCAGCTTATTAGGAGGCCTAGCAGTCACAGATACGCAGTATTTT. Protein sequence: CASSLLGGLAVTDTQYF.

This clonotype has more than one count but fewer than ten. This chain joins TRBV18 and TRBJ2-2; maybe TRBD2 (5 bases). Between the trimmed V and J ends, which lost 2 bases and 3 bases, there was a span of 13 bases. The germline CDR1 and CDR2 sequences are KGHSH and LQKENI. The CDR3 runs to 16 residues. CDR3: CASSPSKLVDTGELFF. The DNA for the CDR3 is TGTGCCAGCTCACCATCAAAACTAGTTGACACCGGGGAGCTGTTTTTT.